What follows are 9 T cell receptor beta chains derived from one specimen sequenced in a study of shared clonotypes between healthy human individuals. The method was immunoSEQ multiplex PCR; TCRdb's version includes in-frame clones alone and lacks a portion of them. The sample has 300,000 or so clones, roughly 70% seen once. Sequencing was carried out using memory CD4+ T cells sorted from blood. As to subset: CD45RA-negative fraction. Source of these receptors: a man aged 25-40 years in good health.

As for this clone: Germline and junction disagree at one end, which may indicate a read error. This chain uses TRBV5-4 with TRBJ2-2; weak D call: TRBD2 (5 bases). Germline loops: CDR1 SGHNT, CDR2 YYREEE (reference sequence). The CDR3 loop spans 15 amino acids. The DNA for the CDR3 is TGTGCCAACAGCTCGGGGAGCCTGAACACCGGGGAGCTGTTTTTT. It encodes CANSSGSLNTGELFF.

This chain connects TRBV2 to TRBJ2-2; 7 bases agree with TRBD1. CDR1 SNHLY and CDR2 FYNNEI come from the germline V gene. The CDR3 runs to 15 residues. Losses at the gene ends were 6 bases for V and 1 base for J; bases not matched to a gene: 5. The CDR3 bases are TGTGCCAGCAGACCCGGGACAGTGAACACCGGGGAGCTGTTTTTT. It translates to CASRPGTVNTGELFF.

This clone occurred many times. The V and J genes are TRBV29-1 and TRBJ2-7, with 11 bases matching TRBD2. Germline assignment: CDR1 SQVTM and CDR2 ANQGSEA. The CDR3 extends over 14 amino acids. J was trimmed by 2 bases and V by 4 bases; bases with no gene match: 4. CDR3 loop: CSVVASGRPYEQYF. The CDR3 bases are TGCAGCGTTGTGGCTAGCGGGAGGCCCTACGAGCAGTACTTC.

The chain carries TRBV5-1 and TRBJ2-1; 10 positions agree with TRBD2. This CDR3 has 16 amino acids. With V trimmed by 0 bases and J by 8 bases, 8 bases remained unmatched. The germline V gene has CDR1 SGHRS and CDR2 YFSETQ. The CDR3 DNA reads as TGCGCCAGCAGCTTGGCCGGTCTAGCGGGAGTGGATGAGCAGTTCTTC. This sequence encodes CASSLAGLAGVDEQFF.

The chain recombines TRBV28 with TRBJ2-7; 8 bases map to TRBD1. With 4 bases clipped from V and 2 bases from J, the junction kept 10 bases outside the gene matches. Germline CDR1 MDHEN, CDR2 SYDVKM. CDR3 length equals 16 residues. The CDR3 bases are TGTGCCAGCAGTTCGATGACAGGGGCTCTAGCCTACGAGCAGTACTTC. Its translation is CASSSMTGALAYEQYF. The full variable domain, rest sourced from reference TRBV28 and TRBJ2-7, is DVKVTQSSRYLVKRTGEKVFLECVQDMDHENMFWYRQDPGLGLRLIYFSYDVKMKEKGDIPEGYSVSREKKERFSLILESASTNQTSMYLCASSSMTGALAYEQYFGPGTRLTVT.

The chain has TRBV27 and TRBJ1-2; TRBD1 matches 8 bases. The CDR3 length is 17 residues. Germline V gene lookup returns CDR1 MNHEY and CDR2 SMNVEV (reference sequence). V lost 6 bases to trimming and J lost 4 bases; unmatched junction nucleotides: 16. This CDR3 is CASRITGGQVWGYGYTF. The DNA of the CDR3 is TGTGCCAGCAGGATAACAGGGGGTCAAGTCTGGGGCTATGGCTACACCTTC.

Details on this clone: Other nucleotide sequences from this sample produce the same CDR3. This chain links TRBV7-2 with TRBJ2-1, with D perhaps matching TRBD2 (5 bases). This CDR3 is 15 amino acids long. CDR1 and CDR2 from the germline V gene are SGHTA and FQGNSA. Trimming cost V 5 bases and J 4 bases, with 15 bases left between them. The CDR3 DNA reads as TGTGCCAGCAGCCTTGGAGGCGGCACTTACAATGAGCAGTTCTTC. Amino acid sequence: CASSLGGGTYNEQFF.

This clone was observed a handful of times. This chain uses TRBV5-1 with TRBJ1-2; D is perhaps TRBD1 (6 bases). Trimming took off 4 bases at V and 9 bases at J, with 16 bases between the two ends. The germline gives CDR1 SGHRS, CDR2 YFSETQ. The CDR3 is 13 amino acids. The DNA of the CDR3 is TGCGCCAGCAGCGAGGGCGGACAGACTAGCTACACCTTC. Protein: CASSEGGQTSYTF.

The rearrangement links TRBV7-9 to TRBJ2-6, with a possible D match to TRBD1 (5 bases). Germline V CDR1 and CDR2: SEHNR, FQNEAQ (reference sequence). V was trimmed by 5 bases and J by 5 bases, leaving 16 bases between them. The CDR3 loop spans 16 amino acids. The CDR3 DNA reads TGTGCCAGCAGCAAAACAGGACAAAGTCGGGCCAACGTCCTGACTTTC. Translation gives CASSKTGQSRANVLTF.